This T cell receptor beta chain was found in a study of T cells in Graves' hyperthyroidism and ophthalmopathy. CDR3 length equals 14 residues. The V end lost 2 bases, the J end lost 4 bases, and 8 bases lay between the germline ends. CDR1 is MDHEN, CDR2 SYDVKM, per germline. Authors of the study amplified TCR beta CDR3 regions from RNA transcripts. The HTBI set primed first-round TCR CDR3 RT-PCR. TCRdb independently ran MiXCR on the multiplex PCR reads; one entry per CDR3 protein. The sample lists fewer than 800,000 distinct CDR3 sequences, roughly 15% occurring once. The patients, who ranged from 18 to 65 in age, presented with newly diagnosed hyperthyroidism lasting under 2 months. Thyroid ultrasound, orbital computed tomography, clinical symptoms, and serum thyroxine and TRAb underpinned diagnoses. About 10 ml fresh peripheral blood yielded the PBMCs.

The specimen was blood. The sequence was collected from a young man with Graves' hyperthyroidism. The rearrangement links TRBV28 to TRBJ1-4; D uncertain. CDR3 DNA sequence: TGTGCCAGCAGTTTAATCCCAAGTAATGAAAAACTGTTTTTT. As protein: CASSLIPSNEKLFF.